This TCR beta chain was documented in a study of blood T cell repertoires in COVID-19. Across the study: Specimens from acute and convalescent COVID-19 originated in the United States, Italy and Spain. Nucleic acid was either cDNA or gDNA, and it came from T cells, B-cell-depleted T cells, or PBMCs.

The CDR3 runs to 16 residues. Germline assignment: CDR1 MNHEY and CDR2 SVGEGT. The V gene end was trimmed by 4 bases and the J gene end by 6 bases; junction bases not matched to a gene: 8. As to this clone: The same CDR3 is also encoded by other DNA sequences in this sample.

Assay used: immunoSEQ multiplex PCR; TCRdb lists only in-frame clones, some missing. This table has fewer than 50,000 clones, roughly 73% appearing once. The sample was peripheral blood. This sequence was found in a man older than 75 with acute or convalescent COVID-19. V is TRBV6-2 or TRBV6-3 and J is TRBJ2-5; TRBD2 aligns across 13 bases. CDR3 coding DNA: TGTGCCAGCAGTTCCAGGGGGACTAGCGGGACTAAGACCCAGTACTTC. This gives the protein CASSSRGTSGTKTQYF.